The clone carrying this T cell receptor (beta chain) was picked up a small number of times. The sample belongs to a study of early T cells in non-severe SARS-CoV-2 infection. Separate cDNA molecules each had unique molecular identifiers attached to them. TCRdb reprocessed the 5' RACE reads with MiXCR, giving one entry per CDR3 protein. The data contain tens of thousands of distinct CDR3 sequences, over 9.5% of them singletons. Trimming took off 4 bases at V and 9 bases at J, with 12 bases between the two ends. CDR3 size: 12 residues. The chain links TRBV12-3 or TRBV12-4 to TRBJ1-1; no reliable D call. The clonotype comes from an adult who was a healthcare worker with PCR-confirmed SARS-CoV-2 infection or an uninfected control (not recorded which). The sequencing here drew on whole blood, taken at baseline. The CDR3 DNA sequence: TGTGCCAGCAGTTCTGGAACAAGGAAAGCTTTCTTT. Translated, it gives CASSSGTRKAFF.